A selection of T cell receptor beta chains follows, all from one sample in a study of early T cells in non-severe SARS-CoV-2 infection. MiXCR, run by TCRdb on the 5' RACE reads, gives a single entry per CDR3 protein. The data contain some 78,000 distinct CDR3 sequences, roughly an eighth of them singletons. The source material was whole blood. These receptors all stem from an adult who was a healthcare worker with PCR-confirmed SARS-CoV-2 infection or an uninfected control (not recorded which). CDR3s include the opening cysteine and the closing phenylalanine or tryptophan. The D gene is left open where the match is weak. A row's size may be missing; if present it is once, few, many or a size class.

v_call: TRBV3-1
j_call: TRBJ2-1
d_call: NA
clone_size: many
cdr3_nt: TGTGCCAGCAGCCCCTGGAGGGGGTCCTACAATGAGCAGTTCTTC
cdr3_aa: CASSPWRGSYNEQFF

v_call: TRBV9
j_call: TRBJ1-1
d_call: NA
clone_size: few
cdr3_nt: TGTGCCAGCAGCGTAGGGGCAAAGAACACTGAAGCTTTCTTT
cdr3_aa: CASSVGAKNTEAFF

v_call: TRBV20-1
j_call: TRBJ2-1
d_call: NA
clone_size: NA
cdr3_nt: TGCAGTGCCCCCGCCCTGAACAATGAGCAGTTCTTC
cdr3_aa: CSAPALNNEQFF

v_call: TRBV29-1
j_call: TRBJ1-2
d_call: NA
clone_size: NA
cdr3_nt: TGCAGCTCCGCGGACAGCAGCTATGGCTACACCTTC
cdr3_aa: CSSADSSYGYTF

v_call: TRBV4-1
j_call: TRBJ1-1
d_call: TRBD1
clone_size: NA
cdr3_nt: TGCGCCAGCAGCCAAACCCCCAACGGGCAGGGGGACACTGAAGCTTTCTTT
cdr3_aa: CASSQTPNGQGDTEAFF

v_call: TRBV4-1
j_call: TRBJ1-1
d_call: NA
clone_size: many
cdr3_nt: TGCGCCAGCACTCTCGGGGGAGATACTGAAGCTTTCTTT
cdr3_aa: CASTLGGDTEAFF

v_call: TRBV6-4
j_call: TRBJ1-1
d_call: TRBD1
clone_size: NA
cdr3_nt: TGTGCCAGCAGTGTCGACAGGGATCAAAGGACTGAAGCTTTCTTT
cdr3_aa: CASSVDRDQRTEAFF

v_call: TRBV6-5
j_call: TRBJ1-6
d_call: NA
clone_size: NA
cdr3_nt: TGTGCCAGCAGTTACTCTGGACCGTCACCCCTCCACTTT
cdr3_aa: CASSYSGPSPLHF

v_call: TRBV11-2
j_call: TRBJ2-5
d_call: NA
clone_size: many
cdr3_nt: TGTGCCAGCAGCCCCCGGGAGATCCAAGAGACCCAGTACTTC
cdr3_aa: CASSPREIQETQYF

v_call: TRBV7-3
j_call: TRBJ1-1
d_call: TRBD1
clone_size: few
cdr3_nt: TGTGCCAGCAGCTTATCGGATACAGGGGGCACTGAAGCTTTCTTT
cdr3_aa: CASSLSDTGGTEAFF

v_call: TRBV9
j_call: TRBJ2-5
d_call: NA
clone_size: NA
cdr3_nt: TGTGCCAGCAGCGACCCCCATGAGACCCAGTACTTC
cdr3_aa: CASSDPHETQYF

v_call: TRBV12-3/TRBV12-4
j_call: TRBJ1-2
d_call: NA
clone_size: NA
cdr3_nt: TGTGCCAGCAGTTTACCCCCGGGAGACTATGGCTACACCTTC
cdr3_aa: CASSLPPGDYGYTF

v_call: TRBV11-1
j_call: TRBJ1-1
d_call: TRBD1
clone_size: NA
cdr3_nt: TGTGCCAGCAGCAAGGGACAGGGGAACACTGAAGCTTTCTTT
cdr3_aa: CASSKGQGNTEAFF

v_call: TRBV7-2
j_call: TRBJ1-5
d_call: NA
clone_size: many
cdr3_nt: TGTGCCAGCAGCTCCCGAAAGAGCAATCAGCCCCAGCATTTT
cdr3_aa: CASSSRKSNQPQHF

v_call: TRBV6-1
j_call: TRBJ1-1
d_call: NA
clone_size: few
cdr3_nt: TGTGCCAGCAGTGAACCGGGCAGCATGAACACTGAAGCTTTCTTT
cdr3_aa: CASSEPGSMNTEAFF

v_call: TRBV3-1
j_call: TRBJ2-7
d_call: TRBD1
clone_size: many
cdr3_nt: TGTGCCAGCAGCCGGACAGGCGATGGGTACGAGCAGTACTTC
cdr3_aa: CASSRTGDGYEQYF

v_call: TRBV18
j_call: TRBJ1-1
d_call: TRBD1
clone_size: NA
cdr3_nt: TGTGCCAGCTCACCACCGGAACACAGGGGGTCGAACACTGAAGCTTTCTTT
cdr3_aa: CASSPPEHRGSNTEAFF

v_call: TRBV2
j_call: TRBJ2-3
d_call: TRBD2
clone_size: few
cdr3_nt: TGTGCCAGCAGCCGCAGAGCGGGAGGGCAGACAGATACGCAGTATTTT
cdr3_aa: CASSRRAGGQTDTQYF

v_call: TRBV28
j_call: TRBJ2-7
d_call: TRBD1
clone_size: few
cdr3_nt: TGTGCCAGCAGAACGCGGACAGGGGGCTACGAGCAGTACTTC
cdr3_aa: CASRTRTGGYEQYF

v_call: TRBV6-5
j_call: TRBJ1-6
d_call: NA
clone_size: NA
cdr3_nt: TGTGCCAGCAGTGCACAACGGTTATATAATTCACCCCTCCACTTT
cdr3_aa: CASSAQRLYNSPLHF

v_call: TRBV19
j_call: TRBJ1-5
d_call: TRBD1
clone_size: many
cdr3_nt: TGTGCCAGTAGACCTTCCGGGACAGGGCGCAATCAGCCCCAGCATTTT
cdr3_aa: CASRPSGTGRNQPQHF

v_call: TRBV6-1
j_call: TRBJ1-6
d_call: TRBD1
clone_size: NA
cdr3_nt: TGTGCCAGCAGTAATCACCGGGACAGTAATTCACCCCTCCACTTT
cdr3_aa: CASSNHRDSNSPLHF

v_call: TRBV5-5
j_call: TRBJ2-7
d_call: NA
clone_size: few
cdr3_nt: TGTGCCAGCAGCTTGTCCTTACAGGAATTTTACGAGCAGTACTTC
cdr3_aa: CASSLSLQEFYEQYF

v_call: TRBV2
j_call: TRBJ1-2
d_call: NA
clone_size: many
cdr3_nt: TGTGCCAGCACCGAGGAGGGAAATGGCTACACCTTC
cdr3_aa: CASTEEGNGYTF

v_call: TRBV10-3
j_call: TRBJ1-1
d_call: NA
clone_size: few
cdr3_nt: TGTGCCATCAGTGGCATTAACAGGGCGGAGGGCACTGAAGCTTTCTTT
cdr3_aa: CAISGINRAEGTEAFF

v_call: TRBV5-1
j_call: TRBJ1-6
d_call: TRBD1
clone_size: NA
cdr3_nt: TGCGCCAGCAGCTTGACAGGGGGCGATTCACCCCTCCACTTT
cdr3_aa: CASSLTGGDSPLHF

v_call: TRBV12-3/TRBV12-4
j_call: TRBJ1-2
d_call: NA
clone_size: many
cdr3_nt: TGTGCCAGCAGTTTATATACAGAAGACCCCTATGGCTACACCTTC
cdr3_aa: CASSLYTEDPYGYTF

v_call: TRBV9
j_call: TRBJ2-7
d_call: TRBD1
clone_size: many
cdr3_nt: TGTGCCAGCAGCCCCACCGGGACAGGGAGGCCCGGCTCCTACGAGCAGTACTTC
cdr3_aa: CASSPTGTGRPGSYEQYF

v_call: TRBV14
j_call: TRBJ1-1
d_call: NA
clone_size: NA
cdr3_nt: TGTGCCAGCAGCCAAGGGAGGGTCCCGAACACTGAAGCTTTCTTT
cdr3_aa: CASSQGRVPNTEAFF

v_call: TRBV29-1
j_call: TRBJ1-1
d_call: TRBD1
clone_size: NA
cdr3_nt: TGCAGCGTTGAAGGTCGGGGGACAGGGGTGAAAGCTTTCTTT
cdr3_aa: CSVEGRGTGVKAFF